The 21 T cell receptor beta chains in this list originate from one sample, sequenced in a study of blood T cell repertoires in COVID-19. Sequencing was performed with immunoSEQ multiplex PCR; in TCRdb, only in-frame clones are kept and a portion is missing. The table lists some 130,000 clones, 78% of them singletons. The sequencing sample was made of PBMCs or T cells enriched from blood (not recorded which). The source of these receptors is a woman in her 50s who had recovered from COVID-19.

This chain connects TRBV28 to TRBJ1-6; no clear D gene. The germline V and J ends were trimmed by 3 bases and 7 bases, with 4 bases remaining between them. CDR1 and CDR2 from the germline V gene are MDHEN and SYDVKM. The CDR3 loop spans 12 amino acids. The DNA for the CDR3 is TGTGCCAGCAGTTTCGGGAATTCACCCCTCCACTTT. Amino acid sequence: CASSFGNSPLHF. Full variable domain (remainder filled in from reference TRBV28 and TRBJ1-6): DVKVTQSSRYLVKRTGEKVFLECVQDMDHENMFWYRQDPGLGLRLIYFSYDVKMKEKGDIPEGYSVSREKKERFSLILESASTNQTSMYLCASSFGNSPLHFGNGTRLTVT.

The V and J genes are TRBV2 and TRBJ2-5; maybe TRBD1 (5 bases). The germline CDR1 and CDR2 sequences are SNHLY and FYNNEI. The CDR3 runs to 13 residues. V shed 7 bases and J shed 5 bases, with 14 bases lying between them. In DNA, the CDR3 is TGTGCCAGCACAAGGGGATCAGGGGAGACCCAGTACTTC. Residues: CASTRGSGETQYF.

This clone has only a few counts. This rearrangement joins TRBV28 to TRBJ1-5, with D possibly TRBD1 on 5 matching bases. Deletions cut 5 bases from V and 6 bases from J, with 11 bases between. The germline V gene encodes CDR1 MDHEN and CDR2 SYDVKM. This CDR3 has 13 residues. CDR3 coding DNA: TGTGCCAGCAGTAGCGGGGCTAGTCAGCCCCAGCATTTT. Encoded protein: CASSSGASQPQHF.

This chain joins TRBV5-4 and TRBJ2-2, with D unresolved. The CDR3 is made up of 14 amino acids. The V and J ends lost 4 bases and 7 bases respectively, with 14 bases between them. The germline gives CDR1 SGHNT, CDR2 YYREEE (reference sequence). The CDR3 DNA sequence: TGTGCCAGCAGCCTAGGCCCCTCGGACGGGGAGCTGTTTTTT. As protein: CASSLGPSDGELFF.

CDR3: CASSYRRSTGELFF. DNA for the CDR3: TGTGCCAGCAGTTACCGACGGAGCACCGGGGAGCTGTTTTTT. The J gene is TRBJ2-2, the V gene TRBV6-5; unclear D gene. CDR1 and CDR2 from the germline V gene are MNHEY and SVGAGI. Trimming took off 2 bases at V and 4 bases at J, with 8 bases between the two ends. The CDR3 sequence is 14 residues long.

This chain joins TRBV5-4 and TRBJ2-7; 10 bases agree with TRBD2. Germline assignment: CDR1 SGHNT and CDR2 YYREEE (reference sequence). V dropped 1 base and J dropped 3; count of bases not matched to a gene: 4. There are 15 residues in the CDR3. The chain's CDR3 is CASSLQLAGVYEQYF. The CDR3 region has the DNA TGTGCCAGCAGCTTGCAGCTAGCGGGGGTCTACGAGCAGTACTTC. Combining the CDR3 with reference TRBV5-4 and TRBJ2-7 gives the whole variable domain ETGVTQSPTHLIKTRGQQVTLRCSSQSGHNTVSWYQQALGQGPQFIFQYYREEENGRGNFPPRFSGLQFPNYSSELNVNALELDDSALYLCASSLQLAGVYEQYFGPGTRLTVT.

V is TRBV7-9 and J is TRBJ2-7; 7 bases line up with TRBD1. The V segment lost 3 bases and the J segment 3 bases; nucleotides outside the gene matches: 8. The CDR3 has 15 residues. CDR1 and CDR2 from the germline V gene are SEHNR and FQNEAQ (reference sequence). The DNA for the CDR3 is TGTGCCAGCAGCTTCGGTTGCCGACAGGGCTACGAGCAGTACGTC. Protein sequence: CASSFGCRQGYEQYV.

The chain employs TRBV28 and TRBJ2-6, with D perhaps TRBD1 (5 bases). Trimming cost V 4 bases and J 0 bases, with 10 bases left between them. Per germline, CDR1 MDHEN and CDR2 SYDVKM. The CDR3 contains 16 residues. CDR3 DNA: TGTGCCAGCAGTTCCCCAGGGATCTCTGGGGCCAACGTCCTGACTTTC. Protein: CASSSPGISGANVLTF. The full variable domain, its missing parts supplied by reference TRBV28 and TRBJ2-6, is DVKVTQSSRYLVKRTGEKVFLECVQDMDHENMFWYRQDPGLGLRLIYFSYDVKMKEKGDIPEGYSVSREKKERFSLILESASTNQTSMYLCASSSPGISGANVLTFGAGSRLTVL.

CDR3 bases: TGTGCCAGCAGTTTTCCAACACCGAACACTGAAGCTTTCTTT. Residues: CASSFPTPNTEAFF. V is TRBV28 and J is TRBJ1-1; D uncertain. The germline V and J ends were trimmed by 3 bases and 1 base, with 9 bases remaining between them. This CDR3 is 14 amino acids long. Germline V gene sequence: CDR1 MDHEN, CDR2 SYDVKM.

The chain couples TRBV7-2 to TRBJ1-3; D uncertain. CDR3 length: 16 amino acids. Trimming pared 6 bases from V and 0 bases from J, leaving 15 bases between. Germline loops: CDR1 SGHTA, CDR2 FQGNSA. The CDR3 coding sequence is TGTGCCAGCAGTCCTATTGCCCCTTTCTCTGGAAACACCATATATTTT. Its translation: CASSPIAPFSGNTIYF.

The chain couples TRBV7-2 to TRBJ1-5, with a tentative D call TRBD1 (6 bases). Trimming shortened V by 5 bases and J by 11 bases, and 10 bases separated the two germline ends. This CDR3 is built from 11 residues. Germline V gene lookup returns CDR1 SGHTA and CDR2 FQGNSA. The chain's CDR3 is CASSTQGTQHF. As DNA, the CDR3 is TGTGCCAGCAGCACTCAGGGGACCCAGCATTTT. Based on the CDR3 plus reference TRBV7-2 and TRBJ1-5, the full variable domain is GAGVSQSPSNKVTEKGKDVELRCDPISGHTALYWYRQSLGQGLEFLIYFQGNSAPDKSGLPSDRFSAERTGGSVSTLTIQRTQQEDSAVYLCASSTQGTQHFGDGTRLSIL.

V is TRBV29-1 and J is TRBJ1-1; D gene uncertain. This CDR3 contains 14 residues. Germline V gives CDR1 SQVTM, CDR2 ANQGSEA. The V and J ends lost 4 bases and 5 bases respectively, with 17 bases between them. The CDR3 loop reads CSVVVSGIETEAFF. The CDR3 DNA follows: TGCAGCGTTGTTGTATCGGGGATCGAGACTGAAGCTTTCTTT. The full variable domain, rest sourced from reference TRBV29-1 and TRBJ1-1, is SAVISQKPSRDICQRGTSLTIQCQVDSQVTMMFWYRQQPGQSLTLIATANQGSEATYESGFVIDKFPISRPNLTFSTLTVSNMSPEDSSIYLCSVVVSGIETEAFFGQGTRLTVV.

This chain joins TRBV5-1 and TRBJ2-5; TRBD1 is a possible D gene (6 bases). Germline CDR1 and CDR2: SGHRS and YFSETQ. The CDR3 loop spans 16 amino acids. V dropped 1 base and J dropped 1 base, with 14 bases sitting between them. CDR3 loop: CASSLLTQGTQETQYF. CDR3 coding DNA: TGCGCCAGCAGCTTGCTCACCCAGGGGACCCAAGAGACCCAGTACTTC.

This clone was detected a few times. The genes are TRBV7-9 and TRBJ1-1; 7 bases are shared with TRBD1. CDR1 and CDR2 (germline): SEHNR, FQNEAQ (reference sequence). V lost 2 bases to trimming and J lost 5 bases; unmatched junction nucleotides: 8. The CDR3 is 15 amino acids. The CDR3 sequence: CASSLRHRGPTEAFF. CDR3 DNA: TGTGCCAGCAGCTTAAGGCACAGGGGCCCAACTGAAGCTTTCTTT.

The chain uses TRBV7-9 and TRBJ2-5; 16 bases fit TRBD2. The CDR3 totals 18 residues. V dropped 3 bases and J dropped 5; count of bases not matched to a gene: 9. Germline V gene data show CDR1 as SEHNR and CDR2 as FQNEAQ (reference sequence). The CDR3 region is CASSFPGLAGGPQETQYF. CDR3 DNA: TGTGCCAGCAGCTTCCCGGGACTAGCGGGGGGGCCCCAGGAGACCCAGTACTTC.

The V call is TRBV27, the J call TRBJ2-6; D is perhaps TRBD2 (6 bases). The germline V and J ends were trimmed by 4 bases and 0 bases, with 28 bases remaining between them. CDR1 is MNHEY, CDR2 SMNVEV, per germline (reference sequence). This CDR3 spans 22 amino acids. The CDR3 is CASSSPIHGGKGRGSGANVLTF. In nucleotides, the CDR3 is TGTGCCAGCAGTTCCCCCATTCATGGAGGGAAGGGAAGAGGCTCTGGGGCCAACGTCCTGACTTTC.

The chain couples TRBV9 to TRBJ1-2; D possibly corresponds to TRBD1 (5 bases). The V gene lost 1 base and the J gene lost 5 bases, with 9 bases spanning the gap. Germline V gives CDR1 SGDLS, CDR2 YYNGEE. The CDR3 runs 13 residues. This chain's CDR3 is CASSVSQGYGYTF. CDR3 coding DNA: TGTGCCAGCAGCGTAAGCCAGGGTTATGGCTACACCTTC.

This clone appeared once. This rearrangement joins TRBV7-8 to TRBJ2-1, with TRBD2 identical over 12 bases. Germline CDR1 SGHVS, CDR2 FQNEAQ. V was clipped by 8 bases and J by 3 bases; unmatched bases: 8. CDR3 length: 16 amino acids. CDR3: CASRLAGGPHYNEQFF. In DNA form, the CDR3 reads TGTGCCAGCCGGCTAGCGGGGGGGCCCCACTACAATGAGCAGTTCTTC.

The chain is built from TRBV6-5 and TRBJ1-4; perhaps TRBD1 as D (5 bases). Germline V gene data show CDR1 as MNHEY and CDR2 as SVGAGI. With 6 bases removed from V and 3 bases from J, the gap between germline ends came to 11 bases. The CDR3 has 14 residues. The CDR3 is CASRRQTSNEKLFF. The CDR3 nucleotides are TGTGCCAGCAGACGACAGACTTCTAATGAAAAACTGTTTTTT.

This chain connects TRBV7-9 to TRBJ1-3, with D possibly being TRBD1 (6 bases). The CDR3 covers 17 residues. The V end lost 5 bases, the J end lost 1 base, and 18 bases lay between the germline ends. Germline CDR1 reads SEHNR; CDR2 reads FQNEAQ (reference sequence). The CDR3: CASSARTEKESGNTIYF. Here the CDR3 DNA reads TGTGCCAGCAGCGCCAGGACAGAGAAGGAGTCTGGAAACACCATATATTTT.

This clone was counted only a few times. The rearrangement joins TRBV20-1 to TRBJ2-7; D is perhaps TRBD2 (8 bases). V dropped 5 bases and J dropped 12 bases, with 17 bases sitting between them. The CDR3 sequence is 11 residues long. Germline CDR1 and CDR2: DFQATT and SNEGSKA (reference sequence). The CDR3: CSAREGTVLYV. The CDR3 DNA sequence: TGCAGTGCTCGGGAGGGGACAGTTCTGTACGTC.